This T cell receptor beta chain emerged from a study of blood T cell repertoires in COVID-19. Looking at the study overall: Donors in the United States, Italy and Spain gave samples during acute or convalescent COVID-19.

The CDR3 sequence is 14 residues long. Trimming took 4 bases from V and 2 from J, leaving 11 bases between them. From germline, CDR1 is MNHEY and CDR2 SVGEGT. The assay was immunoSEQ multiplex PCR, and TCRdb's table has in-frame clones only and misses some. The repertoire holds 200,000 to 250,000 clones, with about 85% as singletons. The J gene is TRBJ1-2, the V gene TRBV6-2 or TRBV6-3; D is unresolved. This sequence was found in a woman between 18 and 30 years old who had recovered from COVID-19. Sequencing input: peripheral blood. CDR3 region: CASSFKMENYGYTF. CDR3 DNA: TGTGCCAGCAGTTTCAAAATGGAGAACTATGGCTACACCTTC.